One and the same sample provided the 12 T cell receptor beta chains below, sequenced in a study of cytomegalovirus exposure and HLA in healthy donors. PCR employed 60 Vbeta and 13 Jbeta primers. The data were produced by immunoSEQ multiplex PCR, yet TCRdb's version contains in-frame clones alone and is incomplete. The sample records about 93,000 clones, around four fifths being singletons. Sequenced input: PBMCs. Receptor source: a woman in her thirties or forties in good health and CMV-seronegative.

This chain links TRBV7-2 with TRBJ1-4; D gene ambiguous. The V gene lost 6 bases and the J gene lost 7 bases, with 12 bases spanning the gap. In germline, CDR1 is SGHTA, CDR2 FQGNSA. The CDR3 extends over 13 amino acids. CDR3 in DNA: TGTGCCAGCAGGTCCCGGGATGGTGAAAAACTGTTTTTT. This translates into CASRSRDGEKLFF.

The V gene is TRBV5-1, the J gene TRBJ2-5; TRBD1 is a possible D gene (6 bases). The germline CDR1 and CDR2 sequences are SGHRS and YFSETQ. The CDR3 contains 14 residues. Between the trimmed V and J ends, which lost 5 bases and 4 bases, there was a span of 15 bases. CDR3 sequence (DNA): TGCGCCAGCAGTACAGGGTTTAGTGGAGAGACCCAGTACTTC. This gives the protein CASSTGFSGETQYF.

The chain joins TRBV6-5 to TRBJ1-2; 8 bases match TRBD1. V trimming: 5 bases; J trimming: 6 bases; junction bases outside the gene matches: 11. This CDR3 has 15 amino acids. CDR1 is MNHEY and CDR2 is SVGAGI in the germline V gene. This CDR3 is CASSRRIGTGHGYTF. DNA of the CDR3: TGTGCCAGCAGTAGGAGGATAGGGACAGGACATGGCTACACCTTC.

In its sample, this clone was seen a few times. The chain employs TRBV15 and TRBJ1-3; 7 bases map to TRBD1. CDR3 length equals 15 residues. Trimming at V came to 3 bases and at J to 2 bases, leaving 4 bases not matched to a gene. Per germline, CDR1 LNHNV and CDR2 YYDKDF (reference sequence). This CDR3 is CATSRGGTAGNTIYF. In DNA, the CDR3 is TGTGCCACCAGCAGGGGTGGGACAGCTGGAAACACCATATATTTT. Looking up the rest from reference TRBV15 and TRBJ1-3 gives the full variable domain: DAMVIQNPRYQVTQFGKPVTLSCSQTLNHNVMYWYQQKSSQAPKLLFHYYDKDFNNEADTPDNFQSRRPNTSFCFLDIRSPGLGDTAMYLCATSRGGTAGNTIYFGEGSWLTVV.

The genes are TRBV9 and TRBJ2-3; D gene uncertain. CDR1 SGDLS and CDR2 YYNGEE come from the germline V gene. This CDR3 is built from 16 residues. The V and J ends lost 4 bases and 1 base respectively, with 16 bases between them. The CDR3 DNA sequence: TGTGCCAGCAGCCCTCAGATAGGTCTAGGCACAGATACGCAGTATTTT. It codes for CASSPQIGLGTDTQYF.

This chain connects TRBV27 to TRBJ1-1, with TRBD1 identical over 8 bases. J gave up 5 bases and V 5 bases, and 7 bases lay outside the gene matches. The CDR3 runs to 14 residues. Germline V gene lookup returns CDR1 MNHEY and CDR2 SMNVEV (reference sequence). The chain's CDR3 is CASSPRTGRTEAFF. CDR3 DNA: TGTGCCAGCAGTCCCCGGACAGGGAGGACTGAAGCTTTCTTT.

The chain employs TRBV29-1 and TRBJ2-1, with TRBD2 identical over 12 bases. Germline V gene data show CDR1 as SQVTM and CDR2 as ANQGSEA. J was trimmed by 6 bases and V by 5 bases; bases with no gene match: 5. The CDR3 is 14 residues long. The CDR3 coding sequence is TGCAGCGTTCTAGGACTAGCGGGATTCAATGAGCAGTTCTTC. It encodes CSVLGLAGFNEQFF.

V and J are TRBV19 and TRBJ1-5, with TRBD1 identical over 7 bases. There are 14 residues in the CDR3. CDR1 and CDR2 from the germline V gene are LNHDA and SQIVND (reference sequence). V gave up 5 bases and J gave up 3 bases; unmatched junction bases: 4. The CDR3 loop reads CASSLTGPNQPQHF. For the CDR3, the DNA is TGTGCCAGTAGTCTGACAGGGCCCAATCAGCCCCAGCATTTT.

The gene calls are TRBV7-6 and TRBJ1-5, with no clear D. There are 13 residues in the CDR3. The V end lost 1 base, the J end lost 4 bases, and 5 bases lay between the germline ends. Germline V gene lookup returns CDR1 SGHVS and CDR2 FNYEAQ. CDR3 DNA sequence: TGTGCCAGCAGCTTAGTAGCAAATCAGCCCCAGCATTTT. Amino acid sequence: CASSLVANQPQHF.

The chain carries TRBV7-2 and TRBJ2-3, with D tentatively TRBD1 (5 bases). Looked up from germline, CDR1 is SGHTA and CDR2 is FQGNSA. Trimming took off 8 bases at V and 9 bases at J, with 12 bases between the two ends. The CDR3 totals 11 residues. The CDR3 nucleotides are TGTGCCAGCCGCCAGGGAAAGACGCAGTATTTT. Its translation: CASRQGKTQYF.

The V call is TRBV9, the J call TRBJ1-1, with TRBD1 as a possible D gene (5 bases). The V end lost 0 bases, the J end lost 0 bases, and 9 bases lay between the germline ends. Germline CDR1 and CDR2: SGDLS and YYNGEE. The CDR3 contains 15 residues. In DNA form, the CDR3 reads TGTGCCAGCAGCGTAGGGGGCGGGATGAACACTGAAGCTTTCTTT. Translated, it gives CASSVGGGMNTEAFF.

This clone showed up just a few times. The chain combines TRBV9 with TRBJ1-1; a possible D gene is TRBD1 (6 bases). This CDR3 region has 17 residues. V lost 0 bases, J lost 5 bases, and 20 bases lay in between. CDR1 and CDR2 (germline): SGDLS, YYNGEE. This CDR3 reads CASSVGTGLTGRTEAFF. CDR3 sequence (DNA): TGTGCCAGCAGCGTAGGAACAGGGCTAACGGGGCGGACTGAAGCTTTCTTT.